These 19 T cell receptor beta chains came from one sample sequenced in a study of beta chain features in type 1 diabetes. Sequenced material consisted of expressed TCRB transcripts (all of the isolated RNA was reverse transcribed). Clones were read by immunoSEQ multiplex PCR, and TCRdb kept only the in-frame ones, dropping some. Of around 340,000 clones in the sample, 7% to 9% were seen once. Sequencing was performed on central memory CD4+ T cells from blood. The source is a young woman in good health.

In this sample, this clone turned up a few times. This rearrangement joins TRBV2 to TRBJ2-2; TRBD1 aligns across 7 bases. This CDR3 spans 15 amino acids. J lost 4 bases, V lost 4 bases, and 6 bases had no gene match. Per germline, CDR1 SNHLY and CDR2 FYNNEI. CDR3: CASSGQGIGTGELFF. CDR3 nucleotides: TGTGCCAGCAGTGGACAGGGCATCGGCACCGGGGAGCTGTTTTTT.

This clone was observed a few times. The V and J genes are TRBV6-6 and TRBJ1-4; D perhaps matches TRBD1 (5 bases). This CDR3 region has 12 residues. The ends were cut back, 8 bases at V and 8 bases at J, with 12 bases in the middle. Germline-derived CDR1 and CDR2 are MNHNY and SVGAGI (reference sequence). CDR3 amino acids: CASEGEGEKLFF. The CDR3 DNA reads TGTGCCAGCGAAGGGGAGGGGGAAAAACTGTTTTTT.

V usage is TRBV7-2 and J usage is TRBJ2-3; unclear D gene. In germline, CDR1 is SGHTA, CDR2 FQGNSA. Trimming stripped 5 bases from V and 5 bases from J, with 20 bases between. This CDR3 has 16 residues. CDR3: CASSLSTGSPQDTQYF. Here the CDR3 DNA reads TGTGCCAGCAGCCTTTCTACGGGCAGCCCCCAAGATACGCAGTATTTT. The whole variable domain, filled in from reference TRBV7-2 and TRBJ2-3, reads GAGVSQSPSNKVTEKGKDVELRCDPISGHTALYWYRQSLGQGLEFLIYFQGNSAPDKSGLPSDRFSAERTGGSVSTLTIQRTQQEDSAVYLCASSLSTGSPQDTQYFGPGTRLTVL.

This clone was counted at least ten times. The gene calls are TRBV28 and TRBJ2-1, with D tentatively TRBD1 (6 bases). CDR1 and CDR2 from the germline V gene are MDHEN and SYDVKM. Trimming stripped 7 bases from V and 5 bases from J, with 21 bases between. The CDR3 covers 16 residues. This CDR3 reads CASTEGTGLGDNEQFF. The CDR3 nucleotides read TGTGCCAGCACCGAAGGAACAGGGCTGGGGGACAATGAGCAGTTCTTC.

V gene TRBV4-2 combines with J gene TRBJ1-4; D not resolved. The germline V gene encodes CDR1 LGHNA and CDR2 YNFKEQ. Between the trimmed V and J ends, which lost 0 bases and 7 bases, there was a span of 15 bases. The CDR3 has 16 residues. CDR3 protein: CASSQDQGRKGEKLFF. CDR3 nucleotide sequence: TGTGCCAGCAGCCAAGATCAAGGGCGAAAGGGTGAAAAACTGTTTTTT.

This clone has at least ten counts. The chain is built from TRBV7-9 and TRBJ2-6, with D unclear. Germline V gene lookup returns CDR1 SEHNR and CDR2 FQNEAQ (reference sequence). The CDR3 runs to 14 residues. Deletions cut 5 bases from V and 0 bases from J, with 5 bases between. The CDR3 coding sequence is TGTGCCAGCAGCCCCAACTCTGGGGCCAACGTCCTGACTTTC. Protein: CASSPNSGANVLTF.

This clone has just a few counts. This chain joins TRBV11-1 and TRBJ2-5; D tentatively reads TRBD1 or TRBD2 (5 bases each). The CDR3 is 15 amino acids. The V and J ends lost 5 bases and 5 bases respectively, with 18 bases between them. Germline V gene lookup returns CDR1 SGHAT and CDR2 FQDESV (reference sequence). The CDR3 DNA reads TGTGCCAGCAGCCCACCGAGGGGTAAACCGGAGACCCAGTACTTC. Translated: CASSPPRGKPETQYF. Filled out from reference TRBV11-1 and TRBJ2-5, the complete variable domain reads EAEVAQSPRYKITEKSQAVAFWCDPISGHATLYWYRQILGQGPELLVQFQDESVVDDSQLPKDRFSAERLKGVDSTLKIQPAELGDSAMYLCASSPPRGKPETQYFGPGTRLLVL.

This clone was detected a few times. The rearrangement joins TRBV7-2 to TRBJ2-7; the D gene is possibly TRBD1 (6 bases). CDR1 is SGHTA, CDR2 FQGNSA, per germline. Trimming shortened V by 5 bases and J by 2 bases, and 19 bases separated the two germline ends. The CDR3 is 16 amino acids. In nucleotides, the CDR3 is TGTGCCAGCAGCCGCACGTCTGGGACACGAACCTACGAGCAGTACTTC. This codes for CASSRTSGTRTYEQYF.

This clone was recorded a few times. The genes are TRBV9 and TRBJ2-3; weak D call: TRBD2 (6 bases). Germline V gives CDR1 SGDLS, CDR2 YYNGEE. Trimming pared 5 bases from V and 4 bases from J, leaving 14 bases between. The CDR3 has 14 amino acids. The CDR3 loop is CASSWTGVPDTQYF. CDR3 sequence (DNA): TGTGCCAGCAGTTGGACGGGAGTGCCAGATACGCAGTATTTT. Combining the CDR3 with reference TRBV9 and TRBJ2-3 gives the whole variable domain DSGVTQTPKHLITATGQRVTLRCSPRSGDLSVYWYQQSLDQGLQFLIQYYNGEERAKGNILERFSAQQFPDLHSELNLSSLELGDSALYFCASSWTGVPDTQYFGPGTRLTVL.

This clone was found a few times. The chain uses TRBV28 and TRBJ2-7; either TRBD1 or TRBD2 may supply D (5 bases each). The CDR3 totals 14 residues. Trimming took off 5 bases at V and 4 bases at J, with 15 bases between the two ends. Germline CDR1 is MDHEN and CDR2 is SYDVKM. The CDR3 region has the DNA TGTGCCAGCAGTCAGCCCGGGACCGTGTACGAGCAGTACTTC. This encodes CASSQPGTVYEQYF.

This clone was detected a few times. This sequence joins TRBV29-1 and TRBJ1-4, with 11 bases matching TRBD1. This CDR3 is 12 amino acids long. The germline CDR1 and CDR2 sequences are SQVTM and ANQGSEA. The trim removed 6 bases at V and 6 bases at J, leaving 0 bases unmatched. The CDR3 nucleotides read TGCAGCGTGGGACAGGGGGATGAAAAACTGTTTTTT. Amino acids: CSVGQGDEKLFF.

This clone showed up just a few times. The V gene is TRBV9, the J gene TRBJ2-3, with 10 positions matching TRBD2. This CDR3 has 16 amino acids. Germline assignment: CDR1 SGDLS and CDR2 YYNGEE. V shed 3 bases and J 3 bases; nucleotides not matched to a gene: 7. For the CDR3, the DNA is TGTGCCAGCAGCGAAACCGGGACTAGCGCTACAGATACGCAGTATTTT. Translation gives CASSETGTSATDTQYF.

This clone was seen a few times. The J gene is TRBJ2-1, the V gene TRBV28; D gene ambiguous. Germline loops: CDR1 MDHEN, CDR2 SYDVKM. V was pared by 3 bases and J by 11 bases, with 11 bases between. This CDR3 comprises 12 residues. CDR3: CASSFGLGKQFF. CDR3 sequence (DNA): TGTGCCAGCAGTTTTGGTTTGGGTAAGCAGTTCTTC.

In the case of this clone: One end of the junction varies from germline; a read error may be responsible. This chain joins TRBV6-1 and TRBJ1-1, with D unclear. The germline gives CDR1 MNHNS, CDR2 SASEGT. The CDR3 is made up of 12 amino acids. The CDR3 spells CAISRDYTEAFF. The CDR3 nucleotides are TGTGCCATCAGTCGGGATTACACTGAAGCTTTCTTT.

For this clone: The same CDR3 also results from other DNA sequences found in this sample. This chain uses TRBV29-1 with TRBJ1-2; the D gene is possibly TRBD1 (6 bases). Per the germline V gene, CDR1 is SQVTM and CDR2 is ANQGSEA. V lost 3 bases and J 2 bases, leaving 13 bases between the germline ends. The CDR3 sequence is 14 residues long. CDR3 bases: TGCAGCGTTGAGGGTCGGGGGCGGAACTATGGCTACACCTTC. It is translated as CSVEGRGRNYGYTF.

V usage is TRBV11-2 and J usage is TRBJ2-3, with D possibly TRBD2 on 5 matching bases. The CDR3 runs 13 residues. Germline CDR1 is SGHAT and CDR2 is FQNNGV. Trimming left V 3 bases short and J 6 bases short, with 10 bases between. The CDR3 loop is CASSFYGGDTQYF. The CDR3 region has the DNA TGTGCCAGCAGCTTCTACGGCGGGGATACGCAGTATTTT.

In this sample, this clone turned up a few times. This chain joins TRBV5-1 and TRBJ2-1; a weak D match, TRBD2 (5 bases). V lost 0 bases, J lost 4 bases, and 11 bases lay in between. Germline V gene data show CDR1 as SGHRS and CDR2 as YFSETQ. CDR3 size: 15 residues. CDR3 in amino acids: CASSLAAGAYNEQFF. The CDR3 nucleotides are TGCGCCAGCAGCTTGGCGGCGGGTGCATACAATGAGCAGTTCTTC. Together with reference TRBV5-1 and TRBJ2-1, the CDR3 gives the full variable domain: KAGVTQTPRYLIKTRGQQVTLSCSPISGHRSVSWYQQTPGQGLQFLFEYFSETQRNKGNFPGRFSGRQFSNSRSEMNVSTLELGDSALYLCASSLAAGAYNEQFFGPGTRLTVL.

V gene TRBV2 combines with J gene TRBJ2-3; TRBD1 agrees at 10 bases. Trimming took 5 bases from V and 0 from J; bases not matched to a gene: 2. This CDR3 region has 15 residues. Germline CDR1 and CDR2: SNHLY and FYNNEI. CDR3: CASSWDRGSTDTQYF. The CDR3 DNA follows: TGTGCCAGCAGTTGGGACAGGGGAAGCACAGATACGCAGTATTTT.

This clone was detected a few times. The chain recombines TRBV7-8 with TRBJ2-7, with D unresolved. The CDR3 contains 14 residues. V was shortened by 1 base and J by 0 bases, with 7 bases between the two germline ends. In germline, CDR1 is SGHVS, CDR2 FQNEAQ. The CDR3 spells CASSLVEISYEQYF. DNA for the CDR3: TGTGCCAGCAGCTTAGTCGAGATCTCCTACGAGCAGTACTTC.